These 21 T cell receptor beta chains were all obtained from the same sample, sequenced in a study of T cell responses to AZD1222 COVID-19 vaccine. Some clones are missing from TCRdb's copy, which holds only in-frame ones; the method was immunoSEQ multiplex PCR. The profile covers 170,000 or so clones, with 85% to 90% appearing a single time and 11% taken by the ten largest. The input for sequencing was peripheral blood, taken 28 days after the second AZD1222 dose. The source of these receptors is an adult who received the AZD1222 COVID-19 vaccine.

The chain uses TRBV5-4 and TRBJ1-3, with 10 bases fitting TRBD1. CDR3 length: 15 amino acids. The germline gives CDR1 SGHNT, CDR2 YYREEE (reference sequence). Trimming at V came to 4 bases and at J to 3 bases, leaving 4 bases not matched to a gene. The CDR3: CASSKTGGHGNTIYF. CDR3 sequence (DNA): TGTGCCAGCAGCAAGACAGGGGGCCATGGAAACACCATATATTTT.

J is TRBJ2-5 and V is TRBV12-3 or TRBV12-4, with D unclear. V lost 9 bases, J lost 4 bases, and 15 bases lay in between. This CDR3 comprises 13 residues. CDR3 loop: CASRVDVPETQYF. For the CDR3, the DNA is TGTGCCAGTAGGGTCGACGTACCAGAGACCCAGTACTTC.

The table lists this clone with a count of one. This sequence joins TRBV6-1 and TRBJ2-6, with D maybe TRBD2 (5 bases). The V and J ends lost 2 bases and 0 bases respectively, with 11 bases between them. Germline V lookup: CDR1 MNHNS, CDR2 SASEGT. The CDR3 has 17 amino acids. CDR3 loop: CASSENFGDSGANVLTF. CDR3 DNA sequence: TGTGCCAGCAGTGAAAATTTCGGGGACTCTGGGGCCAACGTCCTGACTTTC.

The V and J genes are TRBV19 and TRBJ2-2, with 9 bases aligning to TRBD1. Germline trimming cut 6 bases from V and 5 bases from J; bases unmatched to any gene: 7. CDR1 is LNHDA, CDR2 SQIVND, per germline (reference sequence). The CDR3 sequence is 15 residues long. CDR3 amino acids: CASSRGTGKTGELFF. The CDR3 DNA reads as TGTGCCAGTAGCAGAGGGACAGGGAAAACCGGGGAGCTGTTTTTT.

The chain combines TRBV7-2 with TRBJ2-3; 11 bases align to TRBD2. V trimming: 5 bases; J trimming: 1 base; junction bases outside the gene matches: 8. The germline V gene has CDR1 SGHTA and CDR2 FQGNSA. The length of the CDR3 is 17 residues. CDR3 DNA: TGTGCCAGCAGCCGTTCTAGCGGGGGGCACGGCACAGATACGCAGTATTTT. Protein: CASSRSSGGHGTDTQYF.

The chain recombines TRBV19 with TRBJ2-2; 8 bases line up with TRBD1. This CDR3 region has 15 residues. CDR1 is LNHDA, CDR2 SQIVND, per germline (reference sequence). Losses at the gene ends were 2 bases for V and 8 bases for J; bases not matched to a gene: 7. CDR3 loop: CASSIKRTGSGELFF. In DNA, the CDR3 is TGTGCCAGTAGTATAAAGAGGACAGGGAGTGGGGAGCTGTTTTTT.

The rearrangement joins TRBV30 to TRBJ1-2; TRBD1 matches 9 bases. Germline V gene data show CDR1 as GTSNPN and CDR2 as SVGIG (reference sequence). The CDR3 sequence is 13 residues long. The trim removed 2 bases at V and 8 bases at J, leaving 6 bases unmatched. The CDR3 here is CAWSLGTGTGYTF. DNA of the CDR3: TGTGCCTGGAGTCTAGGGACAGGGACCGGCTACACCTTC.

This clone has a single count. The chain carries TRBV29-1 and TRBJ1-1; perhaps TRBD1 as D (6 bases). The germline V gene encodes CDR1 SQVTM and CDR2 ANQGSEA. V shed 4 bases and J shed 4 bases, with 13 bases lying between them. The CDR3 is 13 residues long. The CDR3 is CSVGTAVGTEAFF. Written as DNA, the CDR3 is TGCAGCGTTGGGACAGCGGTGGGCACTGAAGCTTTCTTT.

V is TRBV11-2 and J is TRBJ2-1; D remains unclear. Germline CDR1 reads SGHAT; CDR2 reads FQNNGV. The germline V and J ends were trimmed by 0 bases and 5 bases, with 5 bases remaining between them. This CDR3 comprises 13 residues. CDR3 in amino acids: CASSLDINNEQFF. CDR3 coding DNA: TGTGCCAGCAGCTTAGACATCAACAATGAGCAGTTCTTC.

Note on this clone: A junction boundary mismatches the germline segment, possibly from a read error. This chain connects TRBV7-7 to TRBJ2-1, with 7 bases identical to TRBD1. Per the germline V gene, CDR1 is SSHAT and CDR2 is FNYEAQ (reference sequence). CDR3 size: 13 residues. In DNA form, the CDR3 reads TGTGCTAGCAGCAGGGACAGCTACAATGAGCAGTTCTTC. Translating gives CASSRDSYNEQFF.

The chain links TRBV4-1 to TRBJ2-2; D remains unclear. CDR1 is MGHRA, CDR2 YSYEKL, per germline. The CDR3 runs 15 residues. The V end was cut by 8 bases, the J end by 2 bases, with 15 bases between. Written as DNA, the CDR3 is TGCGCCAGCCGCCCCCTGGGTCCTAACACCGGGGAGCTGTTTTTT. Amino acid sequence: CASRPLGPNTGELFF.

V gene TRBV4-2 combines with J gene TRBJ2-7; D uncertain. V lost 1 base to trimming and J lost 5 bases, with 15 bases between them. The germline V gene encodes CDR1 LGHNA and CDR2 YNFKEQ. The CDR3 totals 15 residues. CDR3 DNA: TGTGCCAGCAGCCAAGTGGGCCAGAAGAACAACGAGCAGTACTTC. Amino acid sequence: CASSQVGQKNNEQYF.

V usage is TRBV10-3 and J usage is TRBJ2-6, with D maybe TRBD1 (6 bases). V lost 4 bases and J 0 bases, leaving 13 bases between the germline ends. The CDR3 extends over 17 amino acids. Per the germline V gene, CDR1 is ENHRY and CDR2 is SYGVKD. The CDR3: CAISAYRDFSGANVLTF. The CDR3, as DNA: TGTGCCATCAGTGCATACAGGGATTTCTCTGGGGCCAACGTCCTGACTTTC.

V usage is TRBV3-1 (or the pseudogene TRBV3-2) and J usage is TRBJ2-7, with D perhaps matching TRBD2 (7 bases). Trimming left V 4 bases short and J 0 bases short, with 16 bases between. This CDR3 has 16 amino acids. CDR1 is LGHDT and CDR2 is YNNKEL in the germline V gene (reference sequence). The CDR3 bases are TGTGCCAGCAGCCGGGAGACGGGGGGCTTCTCCTACGAGCAGTACTTC. Protein: CASSRETGGFSYEQYF.

The chain couples TRBV7-2 to TRBJ2-7; 9 nucleotides line up with TRBD2. This CDR3 has 17 amino acids. The V gene's germline CDR1 is SGHTA and CDR2 FQGNSA. Trimming at V came to 5 bases and at J to 3 bases, leaving 14 bases not matched to a gene. CDR3 in DNA: TGTGCCAGCAGCCTGGGCCTCGGGAGCGGGGGGCTCTACGAGCAGTACTTC. Residues: CASSLGLGSGGLYEQYF.

This clone appeared once. The V and J genes are TRBV2 and TRBJ2-4; TRBD1 is a possible D gene (6 bases). Germline V gives CDR1 SNHLY, CDR2 FYNNEI. This CDR3 is built from 17 residues. The V gene lost 7 bases and the J gene lost 0 bases, with 19 bases spanning the gap. The CDR3 spells CASTGQGGTLAKNIQYF. The CDR3 DNA reads TGTGCCAGCACGGGACAAGGAGGAACCTTAGCCAAAAACATTCAGTACTTC.

Only one count was recorded for this clone. The chain carries TRBV5-4 and TRBJ2-3; 9 bases line up with TRBD1. Unmatched junction bases numbered 6, after V lost 0 bases and J lost 1 base. CDR1 SGHNT and CDR2 YYREEE come from the germline V gene (reference sequence). The CDR3 consists of 17 residues. This chain's CDR3 is CASSLAPQGARTDTQYF. In nucleotides, the CDR3 is TGTGCCAGCAGCTTGGCCCCACAGGGGGCGCGCACAGATACGCAGTATTTT.

This clone was counted a few times. This chain joins TRBV9 and TRBJ1-3; D uncertain. V was shortened by 4 bases and J by 0 bases, with 5 bases between the two germline ends. Germline V CDR1 and CDR2: SGDLS, YYNGEE. The CDR3 extends over 13 amino acids. The CDR3 here is CASSYNSGNTIYF. DNA of the CDR3: TGTGCCAGCAGCTACAACTCTGGAAACACCATATATTTT.

The V and J genes are TRBV7-8 and TRBJ1-5; D perhaps matches TRBD1 (5 bases). CDR3 size: 15 residues. V was shortened by 2 bases and J by 3 bases, with 11 bases between the two germline ends. Germline CDR1 reads SGHVS; CDR2 reads FQNEAQ. The CDR3 sequence is CASSLLGVYNQPQHF. In DNA form, the CDR3 reads TGTGCCAGCAGCTTATTGGGGGTCTACAATCAGCCCCAGCATTTT.

The chain carries TRBV7-2 and TRBJ2-3; D ambiguous. CDR3 length equals 14 residues. Looked up from germline, CDR1 is SGHTA and CDR2 is FQGNSA. Trimming took off 1 base at V and 5 bases at J, with 10 bases between the two ends. As DNA, the CDR3 is TGTGCCAGCAGCTTAGTTCCGAACCGAGATACGCAGTATTTT. Amino acids: CASSLVPNRDTQYF.

This clone was picked up one time. The chain couples TRBV5-4 to TRBJ2-3; D is possibly TRBD1 or TRBD2 (6 bases each). V lost 7 bases, J lost 0 bases, and 18 bases lay in between. Germline V gives CDR1 SGHNT, CDR2 YYREEE (reference sequence). This CDR3 region has 16 residues. The chain's CDR3 is CASPKPGAQSTDTQYF. The CDR3 nucleotides are TGTGCCAGCCCCAAGCCGGGGGCCCAGAGCACAGATACGCAGTATTTT.